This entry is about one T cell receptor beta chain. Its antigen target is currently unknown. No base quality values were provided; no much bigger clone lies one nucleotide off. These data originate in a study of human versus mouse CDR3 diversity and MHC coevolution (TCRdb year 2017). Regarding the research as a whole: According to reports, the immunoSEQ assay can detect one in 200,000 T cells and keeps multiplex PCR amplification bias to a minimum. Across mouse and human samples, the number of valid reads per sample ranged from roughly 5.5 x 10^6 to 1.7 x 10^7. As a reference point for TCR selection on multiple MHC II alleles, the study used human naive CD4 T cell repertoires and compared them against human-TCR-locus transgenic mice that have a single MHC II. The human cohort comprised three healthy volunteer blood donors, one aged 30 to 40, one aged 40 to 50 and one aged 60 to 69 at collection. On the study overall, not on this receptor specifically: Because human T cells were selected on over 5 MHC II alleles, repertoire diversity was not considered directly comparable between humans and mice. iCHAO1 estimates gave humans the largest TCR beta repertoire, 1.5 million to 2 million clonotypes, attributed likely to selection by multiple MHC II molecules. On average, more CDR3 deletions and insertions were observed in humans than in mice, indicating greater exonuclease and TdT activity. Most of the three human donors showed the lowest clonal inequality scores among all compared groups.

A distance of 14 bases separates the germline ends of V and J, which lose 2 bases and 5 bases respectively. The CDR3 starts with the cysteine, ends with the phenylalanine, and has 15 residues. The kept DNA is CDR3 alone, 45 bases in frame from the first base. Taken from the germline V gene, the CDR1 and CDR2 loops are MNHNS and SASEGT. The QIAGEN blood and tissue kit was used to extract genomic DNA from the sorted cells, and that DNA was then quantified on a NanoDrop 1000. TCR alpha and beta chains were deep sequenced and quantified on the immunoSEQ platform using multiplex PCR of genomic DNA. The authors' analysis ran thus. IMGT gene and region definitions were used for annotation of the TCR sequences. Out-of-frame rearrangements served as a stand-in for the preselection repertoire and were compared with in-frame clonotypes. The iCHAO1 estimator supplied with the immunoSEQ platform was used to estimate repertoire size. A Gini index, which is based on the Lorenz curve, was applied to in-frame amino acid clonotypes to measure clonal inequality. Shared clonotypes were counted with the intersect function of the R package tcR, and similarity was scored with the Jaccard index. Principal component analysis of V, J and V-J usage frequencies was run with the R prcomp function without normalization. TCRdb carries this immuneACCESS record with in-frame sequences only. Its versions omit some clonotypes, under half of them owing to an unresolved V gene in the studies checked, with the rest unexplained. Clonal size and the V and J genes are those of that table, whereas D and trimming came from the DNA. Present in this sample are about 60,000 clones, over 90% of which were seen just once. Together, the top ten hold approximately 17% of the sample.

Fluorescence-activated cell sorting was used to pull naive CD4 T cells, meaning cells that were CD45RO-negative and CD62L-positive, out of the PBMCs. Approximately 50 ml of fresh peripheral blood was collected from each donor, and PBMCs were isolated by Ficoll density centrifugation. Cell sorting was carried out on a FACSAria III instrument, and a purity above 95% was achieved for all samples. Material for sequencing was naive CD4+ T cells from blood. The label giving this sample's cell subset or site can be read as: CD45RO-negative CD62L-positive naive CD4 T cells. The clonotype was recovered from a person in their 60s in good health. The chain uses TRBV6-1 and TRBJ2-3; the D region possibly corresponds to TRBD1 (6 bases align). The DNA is TGTGCCAGCAGTGAATTAACAGGGAGTATAGATACGCAGTATTTT. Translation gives CASSELTGSIDTQYF.